This note documents a single T cell receptor (beta chain) sequence. These data belong to a study of T cell changes during pregnancy in multiple sclerosis. Here immunoSEQ multiplex PCR was the method, and the copy in TCRdb shows in-frame clones only, minus some. In the table there are tens of thousands of clones, roughly 90% of which are singletons. V was shortened by 3 bases and J by 4 bases, with 9 bases between the two germline ends. Germline V CDR1 and CDR2: GTSNPN, SVGIG (reference sequence). The length of the CDR3 is 12 residues. The chain recombines TRBV30 with TRBJ1-2; tentatively, D is TRBD1 (5 bases). The sample here was peripheral blood, taken in the second trimester of pregnancy. The source of this sequence is a female donor in good health, enrolled as a control in a pregnancy study. CDR3 bases: TGTGCCTGGAGAACAGGCGGCTATGGCTACACCTTC. Its protein is CAWRTGGYGYTF.